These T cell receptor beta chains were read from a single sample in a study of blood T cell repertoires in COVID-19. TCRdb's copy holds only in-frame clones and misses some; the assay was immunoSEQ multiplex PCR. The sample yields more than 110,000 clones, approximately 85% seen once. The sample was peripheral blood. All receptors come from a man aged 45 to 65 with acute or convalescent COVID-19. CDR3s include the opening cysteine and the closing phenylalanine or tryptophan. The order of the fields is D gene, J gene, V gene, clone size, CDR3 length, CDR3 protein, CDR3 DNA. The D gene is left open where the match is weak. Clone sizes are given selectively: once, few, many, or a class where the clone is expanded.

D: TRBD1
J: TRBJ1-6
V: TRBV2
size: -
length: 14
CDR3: CASSYDRGTSPLHF
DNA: TGTGCCAGCAGTTACGACAGGGGAACTTCACCCCTCCACTTT

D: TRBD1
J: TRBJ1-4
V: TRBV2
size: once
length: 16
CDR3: CASAPGQGATNEKLFF
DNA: TGTGCCAGCGCTCCGGGACAGGGTGCAACTAATGAAAAACTGTTTTTT

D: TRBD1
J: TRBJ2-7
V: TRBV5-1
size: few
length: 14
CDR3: CASSVTGGSYEQYF
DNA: TGCGCCAGCAGCGTGACAGGGGGGTCCTACGAGCAGTACTTC

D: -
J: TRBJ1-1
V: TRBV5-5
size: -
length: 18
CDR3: CASSLKSEVRGPNTEAFF
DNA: TGTGCCAGCAGCTTAAAATCCGAGGTCAGGGGCCCGAACACTGAAGCTTTCTTT

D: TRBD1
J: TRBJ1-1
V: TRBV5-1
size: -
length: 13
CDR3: CASSFWDREGAFF
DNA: TGCGCCAGCAGCTTTTGGGACAGGGAAGGAGCTTTCTTT

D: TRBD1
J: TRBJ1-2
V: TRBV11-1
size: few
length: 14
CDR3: CASSLGQEKDGYTF
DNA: TGTGCCAGCAGCCTCGGACAGGAAAAAGACGGCTACACCTTC

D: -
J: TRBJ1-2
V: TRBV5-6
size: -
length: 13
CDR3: CASSKDSRFGYTF
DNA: TGTGCCAGCAGCAAGGACAGTCGTTTTGGCTACACCTTC

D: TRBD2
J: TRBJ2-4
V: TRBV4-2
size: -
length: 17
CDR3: CASSQDGSSGDLNIQYF
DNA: TGTGCCAGCAGCCAAGATGGGTCTAGCGGAGACCTAAACATTCAGTACTTC

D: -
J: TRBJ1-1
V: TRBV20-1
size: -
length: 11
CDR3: CSARQSTEAFF
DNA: TGCAGTGCAAGACAGTCCACTGAAGCTTTCTTT

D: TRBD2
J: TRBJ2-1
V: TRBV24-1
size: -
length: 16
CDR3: CATSPRTSGSHNEQFF
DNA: TGTGCCACCAGCCCCAGGACTAGCGGGAGCCACAATGAGCAGTTCTTC

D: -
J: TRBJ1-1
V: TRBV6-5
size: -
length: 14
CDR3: CASRLKGDFTEAFF
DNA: TGTGCCAGCCGTTTGAAGGGGGATTTCACTGAAGCTTTCTTT

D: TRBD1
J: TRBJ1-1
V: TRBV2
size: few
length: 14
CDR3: CASRKDRGNTEAFF
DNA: TGTGCCAGCAGAAAGGACAGGGGGAACACTGAAGCTTTCTTT

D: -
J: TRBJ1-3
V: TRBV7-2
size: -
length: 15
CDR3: CATLRTLSSGNTIYF
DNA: TGTGCCACGCTCCGGACTCTTTCCTCTGGAAACACCATATATTTT

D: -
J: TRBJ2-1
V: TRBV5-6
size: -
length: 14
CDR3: CASRGRSSYNEQFF
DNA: TGTGCCAGCAGGGGGCGGAGCTCCTACAATGAGCAGTTCTTC

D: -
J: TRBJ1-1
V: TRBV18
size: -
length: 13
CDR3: CASSPAEATEAFF
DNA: TGTGCCAGCTCTCCCGCTGAAGCGACTGAAGCTTTCTTT

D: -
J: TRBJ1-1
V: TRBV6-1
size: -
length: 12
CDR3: CASSEARMEAFF
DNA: TGTGCCAGCAGTGAAGCGAGGATGGAAGCTTTCTTT

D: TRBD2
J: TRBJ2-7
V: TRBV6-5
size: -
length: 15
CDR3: CASSYNREVTYEQYF
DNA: TGTGCCAGCAGTTACAACCGGGAGGTGACCTACGAGCAGTACTTC

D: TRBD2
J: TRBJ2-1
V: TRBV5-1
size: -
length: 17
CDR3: CASSLVPSGNSYNEQFF
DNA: TGCGCCAGCAGCTTGGTACCAAGCGGGAACTCCTACAATGAGCAGTTCTTC

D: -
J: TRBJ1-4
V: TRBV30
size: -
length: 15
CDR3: CAWSVGGTGLEKLFF
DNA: TGTGCCTGGAGTGTAGGGGGAACGGGGCTTGAAAAACTGTTTTTT

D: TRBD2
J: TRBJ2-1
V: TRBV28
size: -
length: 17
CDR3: CASSLPGTSGTYNEQFF
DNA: TGTGCCAGCAGTTTACCCGGAACTAGCGGGACCTACAATGAGCAGTTCTTC

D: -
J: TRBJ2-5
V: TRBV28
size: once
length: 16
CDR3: CASSLVTQGSQETQYF
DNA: TGTGCCAGCAGTTTAGTCACCCAGGGCAGCCAAGAGACCCAGTACTTC

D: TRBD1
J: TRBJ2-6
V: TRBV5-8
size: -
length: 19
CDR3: CASILGRGRGLSGANVLTF
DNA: TGTGCCAGCATATTGGGGCGGGGCAGGGGGCTGTCTGGGGCCAACGTCCTGACTTTC

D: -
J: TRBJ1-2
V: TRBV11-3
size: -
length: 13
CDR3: CASSFGPAGGYTF
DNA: TGTGCCAGCAGCTTCGGGCCGGCGGGTGGCTACACCTTC

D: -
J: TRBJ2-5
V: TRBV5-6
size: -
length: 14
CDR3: CASTPGLRVETQYF
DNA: TGTGCCAGCACCCCGGGACTGAGGGTAGAGACCCAGTACTTC

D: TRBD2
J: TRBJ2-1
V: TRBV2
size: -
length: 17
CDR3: CASRAPRLAGDYNEQFF
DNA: TGTGCCAGCCGTGCCCCCCGACTAGCGGGGGACTACAATGAGCAGTTCTTC

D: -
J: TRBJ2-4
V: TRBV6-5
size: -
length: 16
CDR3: CASSYSRRLAKNIQYF
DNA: TGTGCCAGCAGTTACTCGAGGCGCTTAGCCAAAAACATTCAGTACTTC

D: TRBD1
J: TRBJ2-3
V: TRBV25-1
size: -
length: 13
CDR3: CASRRTGTDTQYF
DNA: TGTGCCAGCCGGAGGACAGGGACAGATACGCAGTATTTT

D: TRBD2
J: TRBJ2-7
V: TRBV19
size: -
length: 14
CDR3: CASRVSGITYEQYF
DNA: TGTGCCAGTAGGGTTAGCGGGATCACCTACGAGCAGTACTTC

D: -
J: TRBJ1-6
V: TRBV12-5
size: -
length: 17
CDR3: CASGLVIDRRNNSPLHF
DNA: TGTGCTAGTGGTTTGGTAATCGACAGGCGGAATAATTCACCCCTCCACTTT

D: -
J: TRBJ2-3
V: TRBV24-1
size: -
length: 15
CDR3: CATSDRAGHTDTQYF
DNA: TGTGCCACCAGTGATAGGGCAGGGCACACAGATACGCAGTATTTT

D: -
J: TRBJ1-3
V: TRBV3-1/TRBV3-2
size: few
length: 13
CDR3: CASSLGGGNTIYF
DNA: TGTGCCAGTTCACTTGGGGGGGGAAACACCATATATTTT

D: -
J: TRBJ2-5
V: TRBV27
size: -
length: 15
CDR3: CASSSSTTGQETQYF
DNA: TGTGCCAGCAGTTCCTCAACAACAGGACAAGAGACCCAGTACTTC

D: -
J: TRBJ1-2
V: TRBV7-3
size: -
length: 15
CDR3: CASSSPGDPLSGYTF
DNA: TGTGCCAGCAGCTCCCCAGGGGACCCCCTATCAGGCTACACCTTC

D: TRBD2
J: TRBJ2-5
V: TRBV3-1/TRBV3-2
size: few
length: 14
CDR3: CASSPSGGTETQYF
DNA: TGTGCCAGCAGCCCTAGCGGGGGGACGGAGACCCAGTACTTC

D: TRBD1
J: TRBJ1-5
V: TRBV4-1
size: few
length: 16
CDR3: CASSQVVAGGNQPQHF
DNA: TGCGCCAGCAGCCAAGTAGTAGCAGGGGGTAATCAGCCCCAGCATTTT

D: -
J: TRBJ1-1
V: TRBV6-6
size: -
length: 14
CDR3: CASSYQGMNTEAFF
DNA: TGTGCCAGCAGTTACCAGGGCATGAACACTGAAGCTTTCTTT

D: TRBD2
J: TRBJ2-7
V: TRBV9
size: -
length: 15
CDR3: CASSPRLAGEYEQYF
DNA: TGTGCCAGCAGCCCGAGACTAGCGGGAGAGTACGAGCAGTACTTC